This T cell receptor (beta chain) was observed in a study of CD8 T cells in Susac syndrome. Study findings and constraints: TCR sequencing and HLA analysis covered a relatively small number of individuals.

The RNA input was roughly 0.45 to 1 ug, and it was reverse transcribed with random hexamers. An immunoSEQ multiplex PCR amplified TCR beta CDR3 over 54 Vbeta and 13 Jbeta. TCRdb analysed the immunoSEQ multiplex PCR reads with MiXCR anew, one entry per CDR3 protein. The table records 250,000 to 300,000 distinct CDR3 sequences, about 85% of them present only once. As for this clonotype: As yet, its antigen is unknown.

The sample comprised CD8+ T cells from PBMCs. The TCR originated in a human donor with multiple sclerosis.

The CDR3 DNA is TGTGCCACCAGTATGACAGGAGGGAATGAGCAGTTCTTC. Residues: CATSMTGGNEQFF. This chain links TRBV15 with TRBJ2-1; the D call may be TRBD1 or TRBD2 (6 bases each). In germline, CDR1 is LNHNV, CDR2 YYDKDF (reference sequence). V lost 6 bases and J lost 7, with 13 bases in between. This CDR3 is built from 13 residues.